This T cell receptor (beta chain) was captured in a study of cytomegalovirus exposure and HLA in healthy donors. General study results and limits: CMV antigen specificity of a few CMV-associated chains was confirmed in vitro.

In the case of this clone: The antigen is undetermined.

This table comes from immunoSEQ multiplex PCR, and its TCRdb copy is limited to in-frame clones, with some not included. The data contain 56,000 or so clones, 85% to 95% of them singletons. Germline-derived CDR1 and CDR2 are SGHRS and YFSETQ. This CDR3 has 17 amino acids. Trimming took 3 bases from V and 4 from J; bases not matched to a gene: 12. The chain is built from TRBV5-1 and TRBJ1-2; 10 bases align to TRBD1. The specimen was PBMCs. The receptor comes from a man between 18 and 29 years old in good health and CMV-seronegative. CDR3 loop: CASSSGQGKLFFYGYTF. The CDR3 DNA reads TGCGCCAGCAGCTCGGGACAGGGGAAATTATTTTTCTATGGCTACACCTTC.